Presented here are 7 T cell receptor beta chains from one specimen sequenced in a study of identical twins. A single record per CDR3 protein comes from TCRdb applying MiXCR to the 5' RACE reads. Of about 150,000 distinct CDR3 sequences in the sample, roughly 3.2% were seen once. The sequenced sample was memory T cells sorted from blood. These receptors were taken from a man aged 18 to 30 in good health.

The sample holds many counts of this clonotype. The rearrangement uses TRBV7-9 and TRBJ1-4; tentatively, D is TRBD1 (6 bases). Per the germline V gene, CDR1 is SEHNR and CDR2 is FQNEAQ (reference sequence). Trimming took 5 bases from V and 10 from J, leaving 17 bases between them. The CDR3 has 14 residues. Here the CDR3 reads CASSEFSLGGKLFF. CDR3 nucleotide sequence: TGTGCCAGCAGCGAGTTTTCTTTAGGGGGAAAACTGTTTTTT.

This clonotype was seen at least ten times. CDR3 nucleotides: TGCGCCAGCAGCCGGACAGCCCGGGGGGGTGTGTTGGACGAGCAGTACTTC. It codes for CASSRTARGGVLDEQYF. This rearrangement joins TRBV4-3 to TRBJ2-7; TRBD2 matches 8 bases. This CDR3 is 17 amino acids long. The J segment lost 5 bases and the V segment lost 4 bases, leaving 16 bases of the junction unmatched. Germline V CDR1 and CDR2: LGHNA, YSLEER.

The chain has TRBV20-1 and TRBJ1-3; D is uncertain. The V gene lost 3 bases and the J gene lost 2 bases, with 8 bases spanning the gap. Germline loops: CDR1 DFQATT, CDR2 SNEGSKA (reference sequence). The CDR3 is 13 residues long. CDR3 amino acids: CSASRDTGNTIYF. DNA of the CDR3: TGCAGTGCTAGTCGGGATACTGGAAACACCATATATTTT.

This clonotype was detected many times. As DNA, the CDR3 is TGTGCCATCAGTGAAGGGACAACGAACACTGAAGCTTTCTTT. This sequence encodes CAISEGTTNTEAFF. This chain joins TRBV10-3 and TRBJ1-1, with D possibly TRBD1 on 6 matching bases. Germline V gene sequence: CDR1 ENHRY, CDR2 SYGVKD. Trimming cost V 3 bases and J 1 base, with 9 bases left between them. CDR3 length: 14 amino acids.

This clonotype was detected many times. The chain employs TRBV11-2 and TRBJ2-3; 7 positions match TRBD2. The CDR3 covers 16 residues. J was trimmed by 2 bases and V by 1 base; bases with no gene match: 6. Germline V gene lookup returns CDR1 SGHAT and CDR2 FQNNGV. CDR3 loop: CASSLGLAVLTDTQYF. Written as DNA, the CDR3 is TGTGCCAGCAGCTTAGGGCTAGCGGTCCTCACAGATACGCAGTATTTT.

This clonotype was found many times. The chain uses TRBV3-1 and TRBJ1-6; maybe TRBD1 (5 bases). This CDR3 contains 14 residues. Trimming took 3 bases from V and 10 from J, leaving 13 bases between them. The germline V gene has CDR1 LGHDT and CDR2 YNNKEL (reference sequence). The CDR3 loop reads CASSQGWGKSPLHF. The CDR3 coding sequence is TGTGCCAGCAGCCAGGGATGGGGGAAATCACCCCTCCACTTT. Variable domain in full (rest from reference TRBV3-1 and TRBJ1-6): DTAVSQTPKYLVTQMGNDKSIKCEQNLGHDTMYWYKQDSKKFLKIMFSYNNKELIINETVPNRFSPKSPDKAHLNLHINSLELGDSAVYFCASSQGWGKSPLHFGNGTRLTVT.

This clonotype was recorded many times. The chain recombines TRBV20-1 with TRBJ2-1, with 9 positions matching TRBD2. The junction had 13 bases not matched to a gene; V was cut back by 6 bases and J by 7 bases. The CDR3 consists of 15 residues. Germline assignment: CDR1 DFQATT and CDR2 SNEGSKA (reference sequence). CDR3 region: CSALSPGLALNEQFF. DNA of the CDR3: TGCAGTGCCCTCAGCCCCGGACTAGCGCTAAATGAGCAGTTCTTC.